This T cell receptor (beta chain) was retrieved from a study of PD-L1 blockade in urothelial cancer. Study background: Patients had received 0 to 3 prior chemotherapy regimens. Findings and limits, study-wide: Clones that were tumor-associated expanded more in the blood of durable-benefit patients at 3 weeks.

For this clone: Its antigen is still unknown.

V was pared by 1 base and J by 4 bases, with 4 bases between. Germline V gene lookup returns CDR1 SGHNT and CDR2 YENEEA. The CDR3 spans 12 residues. Repertoires were generated with immunoSEQ multiplex PCR, while TCRdb's copy carries only in-frame clones and drops some. Of roughly 38,000 clones in the sample, roughly 82% are singletons; the top ten hold approximately 3.6%. The starting material was PBMCs, obtained around atezolizumab (anti-PD-L1) treatment. The chain carries TRBV11-3 and TRBJ1-1, with D hard to call. This TCR derives from a man in his 70s with urothelial cancer. The CDR3 loop reads CASSLVITEAFF. DNA of the CDR3: TGTGCCAGCAGCTTAGTTATCACTGAAGCTTTCTTT.